This T cell receptor (beta chain) was found in a study of cytomegalovirus exposure and HLA in healthy donors. The CDR3 is made up of 18 amino acids. Germline V CDR1 and CDR2: MNHNS, SASEGT. V was clipped by 0 bases and J by 1 base; unmatched bases: 9. Amplification used 60 Vbeta primers and 13 Jbeta primers. Clones were sequenced by immunoSEQ multiplex PCR, and TCRdb holds only the in-frame ones, with some missing. Among some 140,000 clones listed, about three quarters were seen once. The sample holds a few counts of this clone. The chain uses TRBV6-1 and TRBJ2-3, with 8 bases lining up with TRBD1. The sequence was collected from a woman aged 40 to 50 in good health and CMV-seronegative. Sample: PBMCs. The CDR3 here is CASSEAHTGGGGTDTQYF. CDR3 sequence (DNA): TGTGCCAGCAGTGAAGCGCATACAGGGGGTGGGGGCACAGATACGCAGTATTTT.